This TCR beta chain was recovered during a study of human T cells and chemical hapten exposure. As for the study in general: Diphenylcyclopropenone doses were given weekly to the scalps of patients across the approximately 25-week study. TCR yields per sample varied mostly from small pooled library volume differences.

One entry per CDR3 protein, called by TCRdb with MiXCR from the RACE reads. The sample includes 65,000 to 100,000 distinct CDR3 sequences, 5% to 8.5% seen only once; the top ten take 1% to 1.5%. As to time point: patch test 2, 6 weeks after DPC sensitization. Stated treatment: therapeutic diphenylcyclopropenone sensitization with weekly scalp DPC. Germline assignment: CDR1 GTSNPN and CDR2 SVGIG (reference sequence). CDR3 length equals 12 residues. The V and J ends lost 0 bases and 8 bases respectively, with 10 bases between them. This receptor was identified in a woman between 25 and 40 years old with alopecia areata. Some clones in this sample may be carry-over from other donors' samples. The chain joins TRBV30 to TRBJ1-2; D call uncertain. The sequences come from whole blood, collected in connection with sensitization to the hapten diphenylcyclopropenone (DPC). The CDR3 DNA follows: TGTGCCTGGAGTGTCAAGGAGGGCGGCTACACCTTC. As protein: CAWSVKEGGYTF. Drawing the rest from reference TRBV30 and TRBJ1-2, the complete variable domain is SQTIHQWPATLVQPVGSPLSLECTVEGTSNPNLYWYRQAAGRGLQLLFYSVGIGQISSEVPQNLSASRPQDRQFILSSKKLLLSDSGFYLCAWSVKEGGYTFGSGTRLTVV.